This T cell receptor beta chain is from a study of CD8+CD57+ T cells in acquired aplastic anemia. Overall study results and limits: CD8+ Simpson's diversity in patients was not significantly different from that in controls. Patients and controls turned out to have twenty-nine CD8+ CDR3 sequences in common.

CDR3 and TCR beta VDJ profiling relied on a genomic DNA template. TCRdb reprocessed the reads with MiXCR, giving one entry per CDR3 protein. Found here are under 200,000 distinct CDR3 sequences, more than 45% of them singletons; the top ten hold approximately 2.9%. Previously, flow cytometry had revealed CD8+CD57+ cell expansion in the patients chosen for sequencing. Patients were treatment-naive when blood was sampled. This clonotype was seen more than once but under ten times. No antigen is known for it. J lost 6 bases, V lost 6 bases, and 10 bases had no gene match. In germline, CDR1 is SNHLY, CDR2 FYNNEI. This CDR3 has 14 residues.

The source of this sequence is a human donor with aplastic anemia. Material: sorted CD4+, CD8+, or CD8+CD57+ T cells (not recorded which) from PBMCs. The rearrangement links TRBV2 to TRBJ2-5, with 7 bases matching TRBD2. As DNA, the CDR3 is TGTGCCAGCAGCCTAACTAGCGCTGAGAAGACCCAGTACTTC. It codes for CASSLTSAEKTQYF. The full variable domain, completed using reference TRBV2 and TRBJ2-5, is EPEVTQTPSHQVTQMGQEVILRCVPISNHLYFYWYRQILGQKVEFLVSFYNNEISEKSEIFDDQFSVERPDGSNFTLKIRSTKLEDSAMYFCASSLTSAEKTQYFGPGTRLLVL.